What follows is one T cell receptor (beta chain) and its context. What it binds is not known. Treatment defined: oral pan-JAK inhibitor, 5-10 mg twice daily. This specimen comes from a study of CD8+ T cells in alopecia areata. Study-level background: Treated patients were dosed with oral tofacitinib, taking 5 to 10 mg twice daily. Scalp area affected, as a percentage, set the severity score of treated patients. Study-level results: Sequencing of scalp tissue also captures the resident alphabeta T cells of normal skin.

Extraction and reverse transcription of RNA yielded cDNA as the sequencing template. Profiling relied on immunoSEQ multiplex PCR, and the TCRdb table lists in-frame clones only, not all of them. The data hold 150,000 or so clones, with 58% observed a single time. Germline V lookup: CDR1 SEHNR, CDR2 FQNEAQ (reference sequence). The CDR3 has 14 residues. Trimming cost V 5 bases and J 4 bases, with 14 bases left between them. V is TRBV7-9 and J is TRBJ2-5; D perhaps matches TRBD1 (6 bases). Source: CD4+ T cells sorted from blood, taken at approximately week 60, from a patient treated with tofacitinib. This TCR came from a human donor with alopecia areata. The CDR3 DNA sequence: TGTGCCAGCAGCCCCCGGACAGTCCCAGAGACCCAGTACTTC. As protein: CASSPRTVPETQYF.